This is a list of T cell receptor beta chains from one sample in a study of CD8+CD57+ T cells in acquired aplastic anemia. A single record per CDR3 protein comes from TCRdb applying MiXCR to the reads. This repertoire shows around 250,000 distinct CDR3 sequences, approximately 79% found once; its top ten account for 40% to 55%. The specimen was sorted CD4+, CD8+, or CD8+CD57+ T cells (not recorded which) from PBMCs. The receptors shown here come from a human donor with aplastic anemia. CDR3s include the opening cysteine and the closing phenylalanine or tryptophan. The D gene is left open where the match is weak. The listing skips clone size in some rows; elsewhere it reads once, few, many or a size class.

size	J	D	V	length	DNA	CDR3
NA	TRBJ2-3	NA	TRBV7-9	14	TGTGCCAGCAGCTTAGTACCCGGGGAGCAGTTTCTTGAATTT	CASSLVPGEQFLEF
NA	TRBJ1-5	NA	TRBV5-6	15	TGTGCCAGCAGCTTGGAGAGGGTCGGTGGGCAGCCCCAGCATTTT	CASSLERVGGQPQHF
NA	TRBJ1-5	NA	TRBV7-9	15	TGTGCCAGCAGCTCATCCCAAGGGAGCAATCAGCCCCAGCATTTT	CASSSSQGSNQPQHF
NA	TRBJ2-3	NA	TRBV7-3	13	TGTGCCAGCGGCCCCGGGGGTAGCACAGATACGCATTTT	CASGPGGSTDTHF
NA	TRBJ2-5	NA	TRBV20-1	12	TGCAGTGCCGTCAATTCGGACTATACCCAGTACTTC	CSAVNSDYTQYF
NA	TRBJ2-3	NA	TRBV9	14	TGTGCCAGCAGCGCAACAGGAGCTAGCGCAGATACGTATTTT	CASSATGASADTYF
once	TRBJ2-5	NA	TRBV7-9	14	TGTGCCAGCAGCTTTCAAGGGACGCAAGAGACCCAGTACTTC	CASSFQGTQETQYF
NA	TRBJ2-2	NA	TRBV11-2	16	TGTGCCAGCGGCGGGACCAGGTGGAAGAACACCGGGGAGCTGTTTTTT	CASGGTRWKNTGELFF
NA	TRBJ2-3	NA	TRBV7-9	15	TGTGCCAGCAGCTTCGGGGAACCGGAGGCAGATACGCAGTATTTT	CASSFGEPEADTQYF
NA	TRBJ1-6	NA	TRBV7-9	16	TGTGCCAGCAGCTTGCAAAGAAGCGGCTATAATGCACAGCTCCACTTT	CASSLQRSGYNAQLHF
NA	TRBJ2-7	NA	TRBV7-2	14	TGTGCCAGCAGCGGCCGGGGTCGAGCCGACGAGCAGTACTTC	CASSGRGRADEQYF
NA	TRBJ2-1	NA	TRBV11-3	16	TGTGCCAGCAGCTTAGATCTGACAGCCTCCTACAATGAGCAGTTCTTC	CASSLDLTASYNEQFF
once	TRBJ2-1	NA	TRBV2	14	TGTGCCAGCAGCCAGTCGGGGATCTGGGGTGAGCAGTTCTTC	CASSQSGIWGEQFF
NA	TRBJ2-1	TRBD2	TRBV11-2	16	TGTGCCAGCAGCTTACCGCGGGAAGCGGGAAAAAATGAGCAGTTCTTC	CASSLPREAGKNEQFF
NA	TRBJ2-3	NA	TRBV7-8	13	TGTGCCAGCAGCTTAGCGGGAAGTCCCGATACGCATTTT	CASSLAGSPDTHF
once	TRBJ1-5	NA	TRBV6-1	15	TGCGCCAGCAAGGTAGGGGTCTCGAGAAATCAGCCCCAGCATTTT	CASKVGVSRNQPQHF
NA	TRBJ2-3	NA	TRBV2	13	TGTGTCGGCCGGGCCGGGGGCACAGATACGCAGTATTTT	CVGRAGGTDTQYF
few	TRBJ1-3	TRBD1	TRBV9	16	TGTGCCAGCAGCGGGGGGGACCGACAGGGAGGAAACACCATATATTTT	CASSGGDRQGGNTIYF
NA	TRBJ1-2	NA	TRBV5-1	13	TGCGCCAGCAGCGACGCCACGGGTCCTAACTACACCTTC	CASSDATGPNYTF
NA	TRBJ2-3	TRBD2	TRBV7-3	13	TGTGCCAGCTCAAGCGGGGGCAACGCTGTTGAATATTTT	CASSSGGNAVEYF
NA	TRBJ1-2	NA	TRBV9	12	TGTGCCAGCAGCCCGTGGGCCTGCGGCTACACCTTC	CASSPWACGYTF
NA	TRBJ2-2	NA	TRBV7-2	12	TGTGCCAGCAGCTTCGTGGTCGGGGAGGTGTTTTTT	CASSFVVGEVFF
NA	TRBJ2-2	NA	TRBV9	16	TGTGCCAGCAGCCTGACGACCGGCAGAAATCACCCGGAGCTGTTTTTT	CASSLTTGRNHPELFF
NA	TRBJ2-1	TRBD2	TRBV2	16	TGTGCCAGCAGTTACTCGGGGAGGGATCAGGACAATGAGCAGTTCTTC	CASSYSGRDQDNEQFF
NA	TRBJ2-5	NA	TRBV7-9	14	TGTGCCAGCAGCTTAGCCGGTAAGCAAGGGACCCAGTACTTC	CASSLAGKQGTQYF
NA	TRBJ2-3	NA	TRBV9	15	TGTGCCAGCGGCGTAGGACTGGAGGACCAAGATTCCGAGTATTTT	CASGVGLEDQDSEYF
many	TRBJ1-5	TRBD1	TRBV6-5	15	TGTGCCAGCAGCCAGGGGGGCGGAAACGGTCAGGATGAGCATTTT	CASSQGGGNGQDEHF
NA	TRBJ2-7	NA	TRBV6-2/TRBV6-3	12	TGTGCCAGCACCCGACTTGGGCACGAGCAGTACTTC	CASTRLGHEQYF
NA	TRBJ1-2	NA	TRBV25-1	14	TGTGCCACCTCAAACCATGGGCAGGCTTATGACTACTACTTC	CATSNHGQAYDYYF
few	TRBJ2-5	TRBD2	TRBV20-1	14	TGCAGTGCTAGGTCGGGCGGGGGGGAAGAGACCCAGTACTTC	CSARSGGGEETQYF
NA	TRBJ1-3	NA	TRBV20-1	15	TGCAGTGCTAGAGATTTACTCCCACAGGGAAACACCATATATTTT	CSARDLLPQGNTIYF
once	TRBJ2-7	NA	TRBV7-3	14	TGTGCCAGCAGCTTGACAGGCCGGTCCTACGAGCAGTACTTC	CASSLTGRSYEQYF
once	TRBJ1-1	NA	TRBV20-1	11	TGCAGAATTACCCTCGGCACTAGCTCCTTCTTT	CRITLGTSSFF
NA	TRBJ2-3	TRBD1	TRBV5-1	14	TGCGCCAGCCGATCAGGGGGCTTAGGCGCTACGCAGTATTTT	CASRSGGLGATQYF
NA	TRBJ2-7	NA	TRBV15	14	TGTGCCACCAGCGCCTCGACCCTAAACTACGAGCAGTACTTC	CATSASTLNYEQYF
NA	TRBJ1-6	TRBD1	TRBV7-9	15	TGTGCCACCAGGGGAGCCAGGGGGATGAAGTACCTCGGCCACTTT	CATRGARGMKYLGHF
NA	TRBJ2-1	TRBD2	TRBV7-2	16	TGTGCCAGCAGCTTTCCGAGAGGCGGGGGGAGCGAGGAGCAGTTCTTC	CASSFPRGGGSEEQFF
NA	TRBJ2-7	NA	TRBV7-3	14	TGTGCCAGCAGTTCTAGCACGACTTGGGGAGAGACCCAGTTC	CASSSSTTWGETQF
NA	TRBJ2-1	TRBD2	TRBV7-2	15	TGTGCCAGCAGCTTAGGGCTAGCGGGCGACAATCAGCAGTTCTTC	CASSLGLAGDNQQFF
NA	TRBJ1-2	TRBD1	TRBV29-1	14	TGCAGCGTTGAAGGGACAGGGGGCTGGGGTGGCTACACCTTC	CSVEGTGGWGGYTF
few	TRBJ2-3	NA	TRBV2	13	TGTGCCAGCGGGGTTGGGGGCACAGATACGCAGTCTTTT	CASGVGGTDTQSF
few	TRBJ1-2	TRBD1	TRBV19	15	TGTGCCAGTAGAAGCCCTCTTCACAGGGGTGGTGGCTACACCTTC	CASRSPLHRGGGYTF
NA	TRBJ2-1	TRBD1	TRBV7-9	16	TGTGCCAGCAGCCATTGGGACAGTCAGGGTAGGCAGTATCAGTTCTTC	CASSHWDSQGRQYQFF
NA	TRBJ2-1	NA	TRBV2	14	TGTGCCAGCGGCTTTGGTGCCAGCGGCACTCAGCAGTTCTTC	CASGFGASGTQQFF
NA	TRBJ1-1	NA	TRBV10-3	14	TGTGCCATCAGTCAGACGGGACACACAGATGAGGAGTACTTT	CAISQTGHTDEEYF
once	TRBJ1-5	NA	TRBV12-3/TRBV12-4	13	TGTGCCAGCAGTACAGGGAGTAATCAGCCCCAGCATTTT	CASSTGSNQPQHF
NA	TRBJ1-2	NA	TRBV29-1	11	TGCAGCGTTGATGGAATTTATGGCTACACCTTC	CSVDGIYGYTF
NA	TRBJ2-5	NA	TRBV7-9	15	TGTGCCAGCAGCTTAGAACGCAGGAGAGAGGAGACCCAGTACTTC	CASSLERRREETQYF
many	TRBJ2-5	NA	TRBV4-1	14	TGCGCCAGCAGCCAACTGGTCAGGGGTGAGACCCAGTACTTC	CASSQLVRGETQYF
NA	TRBJ2-6	NA	TRBV7-6	16	TGTGCCAGCAGCTCACAGGGTTCCTCTGGGGCCAACGTCCTGACTTTC	CASSSQGSSGANVLTF
NA	TRBJ2-5	NA	TRBV7-9	14	TGTGCCAGCAGCATTCACAGCGGGCGAGAGACCCAGTACTTC	CASSIHSGRETQYF
NA	TRBJ2-3	NA	TRBV7-6	14	TGTGCCAGCACCCTAGGGGGAGGTCCCGATAGGCCGTATTTT	CASTLGGGPDRPYF
NA	TRBJ2-6	NA	TRBV7-3	17	TGTGCCAGCACCTCCGGGAGAGTTTCCTATGGGGCCAAGTTCCTGACTTTC	CASTSGRVSYGAKFLTF
few	TRBJ1-5	NA	TRBV2	13	TGTGCCAGCGGGGACGGGCGGACTGATACGCAGCATTTT	CASGDGRTDTQHF
NA	TRBJ2-3	TRBD2	TRBV7-3	14	TGTGCCAGCAGCCTAGCGGGAGGTCACGACATAAGATGTTTT	CASSLAGGHDIRCF
few	TRBJ2-3	TRBD1	TRBV9	14	TGTGCCAGCAGCTTGGACAGGGGTGCTCCTACGAGCAATTTT	CASSLDRGAPTSNF
NA	TRBJ2-5	NA	TRBV7-3	15	TGTGCCAGCAGCCCTCATGGGGACTGGAGAGCGCTTTCGTACTTC	CASSPHGDWRALSYF
NA	TRBJ2-1	NA	TRBV5-5	14	TGTGCCAGCCAACCCCTAACCTCCTACAATGAGCAGTTCTTC	CASQPLTSYNEQFF